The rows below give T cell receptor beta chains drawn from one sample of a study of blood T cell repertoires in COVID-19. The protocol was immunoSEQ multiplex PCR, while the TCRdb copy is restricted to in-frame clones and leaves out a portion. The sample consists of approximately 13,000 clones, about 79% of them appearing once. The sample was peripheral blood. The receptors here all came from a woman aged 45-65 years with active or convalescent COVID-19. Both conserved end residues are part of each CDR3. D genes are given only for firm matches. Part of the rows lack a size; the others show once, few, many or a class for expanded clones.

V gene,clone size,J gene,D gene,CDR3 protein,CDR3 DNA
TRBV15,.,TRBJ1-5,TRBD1,CATSRDIGTATYSNQPQHF,TGTGCCACCAGCAGAGATATTGGGACAGCCACTTATAGCAATCAGCCCCAGCATTTT
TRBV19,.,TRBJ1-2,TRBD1,CASSLQGANRRYGYTF,TGTGCCAGTAGTTTACAGGGGGCTAATAGACGCTATGGCTACACCTTC
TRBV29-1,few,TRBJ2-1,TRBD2,CSVGRLAGGPSYNEQFF,TGCAGCGTTGGGCGTCTAGCGGGAGGGCCCTCCTACAATGAGCAGTTCTTC
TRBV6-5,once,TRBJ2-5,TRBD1,CASSSLNRGRETQYF,TGTGCCAGCAGTTCCTTAAACAGGGGTAGGGAGACCCAGTACTTC
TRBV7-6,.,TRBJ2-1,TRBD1,CASSLGTGPSYEQFF,TGTGCCAGCAGCTTAGGGACAGGGCCCAGCTATGAGCAGTTCTTC
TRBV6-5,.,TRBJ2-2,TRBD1,CASRLDRVTGELFF,TGTGCCAGCCGATTAGACAGGGTAACCGGGGAGCTGTTTTTT
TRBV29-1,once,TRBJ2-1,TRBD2,CSVEGLAGEYNEQFF,TGCAGCGTTGAAGGACTAGCGGGCGAATACAATGAGCAGTTCTTC
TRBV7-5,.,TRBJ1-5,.,CARSLEQGWIVCNQPQHF,TGTGCCAGAAGCTTAGAACAGGGTTGGATTGTTTGTAATCAGCCCCAGCATTTT
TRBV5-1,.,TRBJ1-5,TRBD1,CASTDRGRGNQPQHF,TGCGCCAGCACCGACAGGGGAAGGGGCAATCAGCCCCAGCATTTT
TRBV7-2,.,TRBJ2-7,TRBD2,CASSLVVSGSYEQYF,TGTGCCAGCAGCTTAGTCGTTAGCGGGAGTTACGAGCAGTACTTC
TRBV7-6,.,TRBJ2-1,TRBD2,CASSPSGGYNEQFF,TGTGCCAGCAGCCCTAGCGGGGGCTACAATGAGCAGTTCTTC
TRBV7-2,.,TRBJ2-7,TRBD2,CASSSLAGNAYEQYF,TGTGCCAGCAGCTCTCTAGCGGGGAACGCCTACGAGCAGTACTTC
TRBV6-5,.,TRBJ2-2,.,CASSYSGPPSGELFF,TGTGCCAGCAGTTACTCTGGGCCCCCTTCCGGGGAGCTGTTTTTT
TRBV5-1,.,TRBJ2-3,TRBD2,CASSTGTTGRDTQYF,TGCGCCAGCAGCACCGGGACTACCGGAAGGGATACGCAGTATTTT
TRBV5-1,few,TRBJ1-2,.,CASKILGANYGYTF,TGCGCCAGCAAGATACTAGGAGCTAACTATGGCTACACCTTC
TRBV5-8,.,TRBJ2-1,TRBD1,CASSSGTDPYNEQFF,TGTGCCAGCAGCTCCGGGACAGACCCCTACAATGAGCAGTTCTTC
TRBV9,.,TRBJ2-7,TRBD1,CASSETGALSEQYF,TGTGCCAGCAGCGAAACAGGGGCACTCAGCGAGCAGTACTTC
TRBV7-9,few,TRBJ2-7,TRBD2,CASSKPASGGSYEQYF,TGTGCCAGCAGCAAACCCGCCAGCGGGGGTTCCTACGAGCAGTACTTC
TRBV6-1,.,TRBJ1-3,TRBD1,CASSEITGGGNTIYF,TGTGCCAGCAGTGAAATCACAGGGGGTGGAAACACCATATATTTT
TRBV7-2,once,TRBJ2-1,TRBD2,CASSHSGLAGGPRFEQFF,TGTGCCAGCAGCCACTCGGGACTAGCGGGAGGGCCGAGGTTTGAGCAGTTCTTC
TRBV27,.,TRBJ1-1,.,CASSPNLAGSVGTEAFF,TGTGCCAGCAGCCCAAACCTCGCAGGGTCGGTGGGAACTGAAGCTTTCTTT
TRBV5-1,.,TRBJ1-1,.,CASRVQGMNTEAFF,TGCGCCAGCAGGGTGCAGGGAATGAACACTGAAGCTTTCTTT
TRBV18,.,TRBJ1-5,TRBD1,CASSPPVDRDRDLPYSNQPQHF,TGTGCCAGCTCACCACCAGTTGACCGGGACAGGGACCTTCCTTATAGCAATCAGCCCCAGCATTTT
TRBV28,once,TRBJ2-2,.,CASSLSRPSGTGELFF,TGTGCCAGCAGTTTATCGAGGCCCTCGGGCACCGGGGAGCTGTTTTTT
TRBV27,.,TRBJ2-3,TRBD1,CASSFGDRDWTDTQYF,TGTGCCAGCAGTTTTGGAGACAGGGATTGGACAGATACGCAGTATTTT
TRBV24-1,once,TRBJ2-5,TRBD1,CATSPGQGQETQYF,TGTGCCACCAGCCCCGGACAGGGCCAAGAGACCCAGTACTTC
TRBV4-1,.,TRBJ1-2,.,CASSQDWAPNYGYTF,TGCGCCAGCAGCCAAGATTGGGCCCCTAACTATGGCTACACCTTC
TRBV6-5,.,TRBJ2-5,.,CASSYSKGEETQYF,TGTGCCAGCAGTTACTCGAAGGGGGAAGAGACCCAGTACTTC
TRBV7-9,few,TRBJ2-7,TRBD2,CASSLGRTSGYEQYF,TGTGCCAGCAGCTTAGGACGGACTAGCGGCTACGAGCAGTACTTC
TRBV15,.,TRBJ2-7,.,CATSREVRVDEQYF,TGTGCCACCAGCAGAGAGGTACGGGTGGACGAGCAGTACTTC
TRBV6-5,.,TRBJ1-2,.,CASRRMDSWYGYTF,TGTGCCAGCAGGAGAATGGACAGTTGGTATGGCTACACCTTC
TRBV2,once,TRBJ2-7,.,CASSEERGTIYEQYF,TGTGCCAGCAGTGAAGAACGGGGGACCATCTACGAGCAGTACTTC
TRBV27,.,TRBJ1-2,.,CASSTAARVGYTF,TGTGCCAGCAGTACCGCGGCCAGGGTTGGCTACACCTTC
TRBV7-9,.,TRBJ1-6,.,CASSLRTAYNSPLHF,TGTGCCAGCAGCTTAAGGACAGCATATAATTCACCCCTCCACTTT
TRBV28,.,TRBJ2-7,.,CASSGSRGEVFEQYF,TGTGCCAGCAGCGGATCAAGGGGCGAGGTCTTCGAGCAGTACTTC
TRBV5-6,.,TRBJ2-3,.,CASSSGVGVISTDTQYF,TGTGCCAGCAGCTCGGGTGTAGGGGTGATAAGCACAGATACGCAGTATTTT
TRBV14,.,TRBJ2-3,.,CASSHPREGTDTQYF,TGTGCCAGCAGCCACCCCCGGGAAGGCACAGATACGCAGTATTTT
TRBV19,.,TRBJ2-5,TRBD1,CASSRDRGFETQYF,TGTGCCAGTAGTCGGGACAGGGGATTCGAGACCCAGTACTTC
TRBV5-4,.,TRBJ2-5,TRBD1,CATQLQGNQETQYF,TGTGCCACCCAGTTACAGGGGAACCAAGAGACCCAGTACTTC
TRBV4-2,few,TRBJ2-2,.,CASSQNGAGELFF,TGTGCCAGCAGCCAAAACGGGGCCGGGGAGCTGTTTTTT
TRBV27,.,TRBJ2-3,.,CASSLIATSTDTQYF,TGTGCCAGCAGTTTAATAGCTACTAGCACAGATACGCAGTATTTT
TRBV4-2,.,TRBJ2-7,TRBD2,CASSQDLGLASYEQYF,TGTGCCAGCAGCCAAGATCTGGGACTAGCTTCCTACGAGCAGTACTTC
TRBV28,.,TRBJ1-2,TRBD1,CASSFGAGGARNYGYTF,TGTGCCAGCAGTTTTGGGGCAGGGGGCGCGAGGAACTATGGCTACACCTTC
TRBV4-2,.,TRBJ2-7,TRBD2,CASSQAPGLAIQGTYEQYF,TGTGCCAGCAGCCAAGCCCCGGGACTAGCGATACAAGGTACCTACGAGCAGTACTTC
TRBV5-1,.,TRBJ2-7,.,CASSQSGGREQYF,TGCGCCAGCAGCCAATCGGGGGGCCGCGAGCAGTACTTC
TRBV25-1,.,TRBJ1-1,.,CASSEDWANMNTEAFF,TGTGCCAGCAGTGAAGATTGGGCGAACATGAACACTGAAGCTTTCTTT